The 30 T cell receptor beta chains listed next were all sequenced from one sample in a study of tumor-infiltrating lymphocytes in primary liver carcinoma. With around 520 ng total RNA as template and a constant-region primer, TCR beta cDNA was made. Slightly modified ARM-PCR, run as three nested multiplex PCR rounds, produced the TCR beta libraries. The opening two PCR rounds, 10 cycles each, paired TRBV1-TRBV30 forward primers with a C-beta reverse primer. Using its own MiXCR run on the multiplex PCR reads, TCRdb lists one record per CDR3 protein. Among 300,000 to 400,000 distinct CDR3 sequences listed, 50% to 70% were seen once. The authors took blood RNA from unsorted whole blood and also extracted germline DNA. The sequencing sample was made of peripheral blood. Source of these receptors: a man aged 40-55 years with primary liver carcinoma and hepatitis B virus infection.

V is TRBV11-2 and J is TRBJ2-7, with 13 bases fitting TRBD2. Germline V gene lookup returns CDR1 SGHAT and CDR2 FQNNGV. The CDR3 is 16 residues long. V lost 9 bases, J lost 6 bases, and 14 bases stayed unmatched. CDR3 region: CASIPIWTSGSSEQYF. In DNA form, the CDR3 reads TGTGCCAGTATCCCAATCTGGACTAGCGGGAGTAGCGAGCAGTACTTC.

This clonotype was seen only a few times. The CDR3 spells CASSLELAGFRGWEDEQFF. The CDR3 region has the DNA TGCGCCAGCAGCTTGGAACTAGCGGGATTTCGGGGTTGGGAGGATGAGCAGTTCTTC. This rearrangement joins TRBV5-1 to TRBJ2-1, with 10 bases aligning to TRBD2. Germline lookup yields CDR1 SGHRS and CDR2 YFSETQ. After removal of 0 bases from V and 8 bases from J, the junction contained 17 bases not matched to a gene. The CDR3 runs 19 residues.

The J gene is TRBJ1-5, the V gene TRBV11-2; 7 nucleotides match TRBD1. This CDR3 comprises 15 residues. Germline CDR1 is SGHAT and CDR2 is FQNNGV. The V and J ends lost 5 bases and 3 bases, in that order; junction bases with no gene match: 7. CDR3 bases: TGTGCCAGCAGCCGGGACAGTGACACCAATCAGCCCCAGCATTTT. Encoded protein: CASSRDSDTNQPQHF.

This clonotype was counted at least ten times. The V and J genes are TRBV4-1 and TRBJ2-7, with D perhaps TRBD2 (5 bases). This CDR3 is 14 amino acids long. Germline lookup yields CDR1 MGHRA and CDR2 YSYEKL. Trimming took 3 bases from V and 0 from J, leaving 9 bases between them. CDR3 sequence (DNA): TGCGCCAGCAGCCACACCGGGGACTCCTACGAGCAGTACTTC. This translates into CASSHTGDSYEQYF.

As regards this clonotype: Possible read error: a much larger clone is one base away. The CDR3 nucleotides read TGTGCCATCAGTGAGGGCAGTTCTAACGGCTACAACTTC. This encodes CAISEGSSNGYNF. The chain joins TRBV10-3 to TRBJ1-2; no reliable D call. There are 13 residues in the CDR3. The germline gives CDR1 ENHRY, CDR2 SYGVKD.

The chain is built from TRBV11-1 and TRBJ2-7; D is tentatively TRBD1 or TRBD2 (6 bases each). The CDR3 runs 11 residues. Germline CDR1 and CDR2: SGHAT and FQDESV (reference sequence). Trimming took 6 bases from V and 9 from J, leaving 12 bases between them. This CDR3 is CASSLGGGQYF. The CDR3 DNA reads TGTGCCAGCAGTCTGGGGGGCGGGCAGTACTTC.

CDR3 in amino acids: CSVFDPGPTGELFF. As DNA, the CDR3 is TGCAGCGTCTTCGATCCGGGACCCACCGGGGAGCTGTTTTTT. The genes are TRBV29-1 and TRBJ2-2; D may be TRBD1 or TRBD2 (5 bases each). V was clipped by 6 bases and J by 4 bases, with 15 bases between them. Germline CDR1 reads SQVTM; CDR2 reads ANQGSEA. CDR3 length: 14 residues.

To note about this clonotype: The CDR3 does not end in the conserved phenylalanine or tryptophan, so this is likely a read error. This chain joins TRBV12-3 or TRBV12-4 and TRBJ2-7, with TRBD2 matching over 8 bases. CDR3 length equals 17 residues. The trim removed 5 bases at V and 1 base at J, leaving 13 bases unmatched. Written as DNA, the CDR3 is TGTGCCAGCAGTCCCCGCGGTAGGGGACTAGATTCCTACGAGCAGTACTTG. Protein product: CASSPRGRGLDSYEQYL.

With regard to this clonotype: A much larger clone differs from this one at a single base, so this may be a read error. V is TRBV5-6 and J is TRBJ2-2; the match to TRBD1 covers 8 bases. The CDR3 is 13 residues long. CDR1 and CDR2 (germline): SGHDT, YYEEEE. This CDR3 reads CDMAGGRTGELFF. The DNA of the CDR3 is TGTGACATGGCAGGGGGCAGGACCGGGGAGCTGTTTTTT.

This rearrangement joins TRBV10-3 to TRBJ2-1, with D maybe TRBD2 (6 bases). The germline CDR1 and CDR2 sequences are ENHRY and SYGVKD. The germline V and J ends were trimmed by 8 bases and 8 bases, with 13 bases remaining between them. CDR3 length: 12 amino acids. CDR3 sequence reads: CAIGATSHEQFF. The CDR3 DNA sequence: TGTGCCATCGGTGCAACTAGCCATGAGCAGTTCTTC.

Regarding this clonotype: One junction end does not reproduce the germline sequence, and a read error may be involved. The rearrangement joins TRBV4-1 to TRBJ2-7; 7 nucleotides align to TRBD1. Germline V gene data show CDR1 as MGHRA and CDR2 as YSYEKL. This CDR3 contains 15 residues. CDR3 amino acids: CASSRGGERPYEQYF. CDR3 nucleotide sequence: TGCGCCAGTAGCCGAGGGGGCGAGCGGCCCTACGAGCAGTACTTT.

Details on this clonotype: Mismatch with germline at one junction end may stem from a read error. The rearrangement joins TRBV4-3 to TRBJ2-2; D gene ambiguous. The V gene's germline CDR1 is LGHNA and CDR2 YSLEER. The CDR3 has 15 residues. The CDR3 DNA sequence: TGCACCAGCAGCCAAGACACCTCGAACACCGGGGAGCTGTTTTTT. Translation: CTSSQDTSNTGELFF.

About this clonotype itself: The junction and the germline gene differ at one end; a read error may be behind it. The J gene is TRBJ2-5, the V gene TRBV24-1; 9 bases map to TRBD2. The germline CDR1 and CDR2 sequences are KGHDR and SFDVKD. CDR3 length equals 13 residues. DNA of the CDR3: TGTGCCATCAGTTTTAGCGGGAGTAAGACCCAGTACTTC. This translates into CAISFSGSKTQYF.

About this clonotype: The junction differs from germline at one of its ends, possibly a read error. The V and J genes are TRBV4-2 and TRBJ2-2, with 7 bases aligning to TRBD2. This CDR3 is built from 17 residues. The germline gives CDR1 LGHNA, CDR2 YNFKEQ. This chain's CDR3 is CGSSPRGGSLNTGELFF. CDR3 nucleotides: TGTGGCAGCAGCCCTAGGGGCGGGAGCCTAAACACCGGGGAGTTGTTTTTT.

Details on this clonotype: A much bigger clone sits one base away, suggesting this may be a read error. V gene TRBV6-2 or TRBV6-3 combines with J gene TRBJ2-1, with 8 bases fitting TRBD2. This CDR3 comprises 16 residues. Germline V gene data show CDR1 as MNHEY and CDR2 as SVGEGT. The CDR3 is CAGSPGGGRSYNEQFF. In DNA form, the CDR3 reads TGTGCCGGCAGCCCCGGGGGGGGCCGATCCTACAATGAGCAGTTCTTC.

For this clonotype: One end of the junction is discordant with germline, which a read error may explain. The chain couples TRBV29-1 to TRBJ1-5; D not resolved. Germline V gene data show CDR1 as SQVTM and CDR2 as ANQGSEA. This CDR3 contains 13 residues. The CDR3: CSGGEGSNQSQHF. The CDR3 DNA reads TGCAGCGGCGGGGAAGGGAGCAATCAGTCCCAGCATTTT. The full variable domain, its missing parts supplied by reference TRBV29-1 and TRBJ1-5, is SAVISQKPSRDICQRGTSLTIQCQVDSQVTMMFWYRQQPGQSLTLIATANQGSEATYESGFVIDKFPISRPNLTFSTLTVSNMSPEDSSIYLCSGGEGSNQSQHFGDGTRLSIL.

This sequence joins TRBV7-9 and TRBJ1-1; 10 nucleotides align to TRBD1. Germline trimming cut 5 bases from V and 5 bases from J; bases unmatched to any gene: 8. The CDR3 runs 15 residues. Germline CDR1 SEHNR, CDR2 FQNEAQ (reference sequence). The DNA for the CDR3 is TGTGCCAGCAGCGCCCGACAGGGGGCGCAAACTGAAGCTTTCTTT. Translated: CASSARQGAQTEAFF.

This clonotype showed up many times. The chain has TRBV5-4 and TRBJ2-4, with TRBD2 matching 10 bases. CDR3 size: 14 residues. The ends lost 0 bases at V and 8 bases at J; junction bases unmatched: 2. The germline CDR1 and CDR2 sequences are SGHNT and YYREEE (reference sequence). CDR3 sequence (DNA): TGTGCCAGCAGCTTGGGAGCGGGAGGGGACATTCAGTACTTC. Its translation is CASSLGAGGDIQYF.

This clonotype was observed at least ten times. CDR3 amino acids: CASRTTGFLTDTQYF. The DNA of the CDR3 is TGTGCCAGCAGAACCACAGGGTTCCTAACAGATACGCAGTATTTT. This sequence joins TRBV6-5 and TRBJ2-3; D might be TRBD1 (6 bases). V lost 6 bases, J lost 3 bases, and 16 bases lay in between. CDR1 MNHEY and CDR2 SVGAGI come from the germline V gene. There are 15 residues in the CDR3.

This clonotype occurred many times. The chain uses TRBV5-5 and TRBJ1-1; weak D call: TRBD1 (6 bases). The germline CDR1 and CDR2 sequences are SGHKS and YYEKEE (reference sequence). The CDR3 has 14 amino acids. The ends were cut back, 4 bases at V and 1 base at J, with 11 bases in the middle. CDR3: CASSPGQANTEAFF. CDR3 nucleotides: TGTGCCAGCAGCCCGGGACAAGCGAACACTGAAGCTTTCTTT.

The chain carries TRBV6-1 and TRBJ1-6; D gene uncertain. The CDR3 consists of 16 residues. V lost 10 bases and J 4 bases, leaving 20 bases between the germline ends. CDR1 and CDR2 from the germline V gene are MNHNS and SASEGT. The CDR3 DNA is TGTGCCAACACTCGCCGGCCGGGCGGGTATAATTCACCCCTCCACTTT. Translated, it gives CANTRRPGGYNSPLHF.

On this clonotype: A much bigger clone sits one base away, suggesting this may be a read error. CDR3 amino acids: CASSLREGGERFF. The CDR3 DNA sequence: TGTGCCAGCAGCTTAAGGGAAGGAGGTGAGCGGTTCTTC. The chain employs TRBV7-3 and TRBJ2-1; D possibly corresponds to TRBD2 (5 bases). The CDR3 consists of 13 residues. The germline CDR1 and CDR2 sequences are SGHTA and FQGTGA.

This clonotype was recorded many times. The rearrangement joins TRBV29-1 to TRBJ1-2, with D unresolved. CDR3 size: 10 residues. Trimming took 1 base from V and 7 from J, leaving 4 bases between them. CDR1 is SQVTM and CDR2 is ANQGSEA in the germline V gene. The CDR3 region is CSVEVGGYTF. CDR3 nucleotide sequence: TGCAGCGTTGAAGTGGGTGGCTACACCTTC.

The V gene is TRBV30, the J gene TRBJ2-7; no clear D. V lost 0 bases, J lost 0 bases, and 15 bases lay in between. CDR1 and CDR2 (germline): GTSNPN, SVGIG (reference sequence). The CDR3 totals 16 residues. The CDR3, as DNA: TGTGCCTGGAGTGTAATGGGAAGCGCGAGCTCCTACGAGCAGTACTTC. It yields the protein CAWSVMGSASSYEQYF.

V is TRBV12-3 or TRBV12-4 and J is TRBJ2-1; 7 bases align to TRBD2. The CDR3 has 15 amino acids. The J segment lost 9 bases and the V segment lost 1 base, leaving 9 bases of the junction unmatched. The CDR3: CASSLDSPRGSEQFF. The CDR3 DNA sequence: TGTGCCAGCAGTTTAGACTCCCCACGCGGGAGTGAGCAGTTCTTC.

In regard to this clonotype: It may be a read error: a sequence one base away is much more abundant. CDR3 region: CASSFEPRETQYF. The CDR3 region has the DNA TGCGCCAGCAGCTTTGAGCCCCGGGAGACCCAGTACTTC. The V gene is TRBV4-1, the J gene TRBJ2-5, with unresolved D. Germline-derived CDR1 and CDR2 are MGHRA and YSYEKL. Deletions cut 5 bases from V and 5 bases from J, with 12 bases between. The CDR3 loop spans 13 amino acids.

Notes on this clonotype: This could be a read error, since a much larger clone is one nucleotide away. This chain joins TRBV29-1 and TRBJ2-3, with D perhaps TRBD1 (6 bases). The CDR3 length is 12 residues. CDR1 is SQVTM and CDR2 is ANQGSEA in the germline V gene. V shed 5 bases and J shed 11 bases, with 17 bases lying between them. The CDR3 sequence: CSVPQGWHMQYF. CDR3 in DNA: TGCAGCGTTCCACAGGGCTGGCATATGCAGTATTTT.

On this clonotype itself: A much larger clone differs from this one at a single base, so this may be a read error. The rearrangement uses TRBV6-6 and TRBJ1-1; D perhaps matches TRBD1 (5 bases). Germline-derived CDR1 and CDR2 are MNHNY and SVGAGI (reference sequence). This CDR3 is 13 amino acids long. CDR3 sequence (DNA): TGTGCCACCGGGGCAGGCGTGAACACTGAAGCTTACTTT. As protein: CATGAGVNTEAYF.

Remarks on this clonotype: One end of the junction does not line up with germline, which may come from a read error. The chain links TRBV7-2 to TRBJ2-1; D gene ambiguous. Germline values: CDR1 SGHTA, CDR2 FQGNSA. The CDR3 is 17 residues long. The CDR3 DNA follows: TGTGCCAGCAGCTTAGCGCTGGGCGGTAGCTCCTACAATGAGCACTTCTTC. Its translation is CASSLALGGSSYNEHFF.

In regard to this clonotype: An end of the junction differs from the germline gene, which may be a read error. CDR3 in amino acids: CTSSVQGTQNIQYF. The CDR3 bases are TGTACCAGCAGTGTACAGGGGACGCAAAACATTCAGTACTTC. The V and J genes are TRBV6-1 and TRBJ2-4; 7 nucleotides align to TRBD1. Looked up from germline, CDR1 is MNHNS and CDR2 is SASEGT. The CDR3 runs 14 residues.